The 9 T cell receptor beta chains presented below share a single source sample, sequenced in a study of metastatic and nonmetastatic thyroid tumors. Every patient was untreated before thyroid surgery. TCRdb re-called the PCR reads through MiXCR. This table holds 30,000 to 45,000 clones, more than 45% found once. Sequencing was performed on tumor tissue. All receptors come from a male donor with papillary thyroid cancer or a benign thyroid nodule (not recorded which). Some clones in this sample may be carry-over from other donors' samples.

V gene TRBV6-1 combines with J gene TRBJ1-2; D perhaps matches TRBD1 (6 bases). The V and J ends lost 5 bases and 7 bases respectively, with 14 bases between them. This CDR3 contains 13 residues. CDR1 and CDR2 from the germline V gene are MNHNS and SASEGT. CDR3 sequence: CASSPNRARGYTF. The CDR3 coding sequence is TGTGCCAGCAGTCCTAACAGGGCGCGTGGCTACACCTTC.

The chain is built from TRBV9 and TRBJ1-1; the D is unclear. The ends were cut back, 1 base at V and 4 bases at J, with 17 bases in the middle. CDR1 SGDLS and CDR2 YYNGEE come from the germline V gene. The CDR3 has 16 amino acids. CDR3 in DNA: TGTGCCAGCAGCGTACCTCGAGGGAGGGCGGGCACTGAAGCTTTCTTT. Encoded protein: CASSVPRGRAGTEAFF.

V gene TRBV30 combines with J gene TRBJ1-2; D is possibly TRBD1 (6 bases). This CDR3 contains 15 residues. CDR1 GTSNPN and CDR2 SVGIG come from the germline V gene (reference sequence). V lost 2 bases to trimming and J lost 0 bases, with 13 bases between them. In nucleotides, the CDR3 is TGTGCCTGGAGTAGGAGGGACACATCTAACTATGGCTACACCTTC. Translation: CAWSRRDTSNYGYTF.

By share of the sample, this clone is medium-sized (0.01 to 0.1%). The chain links TRBV30 to TRBJ2-1, with TRBD2 matching over 7 bases. V trimming: 2 bases; J trimming: 0 bases; junction bases outside the gene matches: 7. Germline V gene lookup returns CDR1 GTSNPN and CDR2 SVGIG (reference sequence). This CDR3 has 16 amino acids. The CDR3 sequence: CAWSKSGRASYNEQFF. CDR3 bases: TGTGCCTGGAGTAAATCTGGGAGGGCCTCCTACAATGAGCAGTTCTTC.

This clone was detected a few times. The chain recombines TRBV6-2 or TRBV6-3 with TRBJ2-1; 10 bases match TRBD2. CDR3 length equals 14 residues. The V and J ends lost 6 bases and 8 bases, in that order; junction bases with no gene match: 7. The germline gives CDR1 MNHEY, CDR2 SVGEGT. The CDR3 DNA reads TGTGCCAGCAGCCGAGGGACTAGCGTCGATGAGCAGTTCTTC. Its protein product is CASSRGTSVDEQFF.

The chain couples TRBV5-1 to TRBJ2-7; 10 nucleotides line up with TRBD1. V trimming: 6 bases; J trimming: 5 bases; junction bases outside the gene matches: 8. CDR1 and CDR2 from the germline V gene are SGHRS and YFSETQ. CDR3 length: 14 residues. The chain's CDR3 is CASTPGQGIHEQYF. DNA of the CDR3: TGCGCCAGCACCCCGGGACAGGGGATACACGAGCAGTACTTC.

The rearrangement uses TRBV27 and TRBJ1-5; 9 nucleotides line up with TRBD1. This CDR3 is 17 amino acids long. V shed 5 bases, J shed 1 base, and the junction held 9 bases outside the gene matches. The germline V gene encodes CDR1 MNHEY and CDR2 SMNVEV (reference sequence). DNA of the CDR3: TGTGCCAGCAGTCCGCGGACAGGGGCCTACAGCAATCAGCCCCAGCATTTT. Its protein is CASSPRTGAYSNQPQHF.

The chain is built from TRBV7-2 and TRBJ1-2; 7 positions agree with TRBD1. V gave up 5 bases and J gave up 0 bases; unmatched junction bases: 6. The germline V gene has CDR1 SGHTA and CDR2 FQGNSA. CDR3 length equals 15 residues. The CDR3 DNA follows: TGTGCCAGCAGCCCAGGGGGGACAGCTAACTATGGCTACACCTTC. It codes for CASSPGGTANYGYTF.

The V gene is TRBV3-1, the J gene TRBJ2-7; unclear D gene. The CDR3 covers 13 residues. Trimming left V 4 bases short and J 5 bases short, with 12 bases between. Per germline, CDR1 LGHDT and CDR2 YNNKEL (reference sequence). This CDR3 is CASSRAGVNEQYF. As DNA, the CDR3 is TGTGCCAGCAGCCGGGCAGGAGTCAACGAGCAGTACTTC.